This entry lists 24 T cell receptor beta chains sequenced from one sample in a study of human T cells and chemical hapten exposure. Time point specified: patch test 2, 6 weeks after DPC sensitization. Specified treatment: therapeutic diphenylcyclopropenone sensitization with weekly scalp DPC. TCRdb itself ran the RACE reads through MiXCR, one entry per CDR3 protein. This table holds approximately 350,000 distinct CDR3 sequences, about 6% found once. Sequenced here: whole blood, sampled in connection with sensitization to the hapten diphenylcyclopropenone (DPC). These receptors originate from a woman younger than 30 with alopecia areata. Some clones in this sample may be carry-over from other donors' samples.

The chain couples TRBV5-5 to TRBJ2-3; D not certain. The CDR3 has 15 amino acids. Germline CDR1 reads SGHKS; CDR2 reads YYEKEE (reference sequence). V lost 0 bases, J lost 3 bases, and 11 bases lay in between. This chain's CDR3 is CASSLAQVETDTQYF. Written as DNA, the CDR3 is TGTGCCAGCAGCTTGGCCCAGGTAGAAACAGATACGCAGTATTTT.

At least ten counts were recorded for this clonotype. The gene calls are TRBV4-2 and TRBJ1-1; TRBD1 agrees at 7 bases. Trimming took 2 bases from V and 3 from J; bases not matched to a gene: 18. This CDR3 spans 19 amino acids. The germline gives CDR1 LGHNA, CDR2 YNFKEQ. CDR3 coding DNA: TGTGCCAGCAGCCAACCGCTGACAGGGCGATTGATCACTGACACTGAAGCTTTCTTT. It codes for CASSQPLTGRLITDTEAFF.

This clonotype was seen at least ten times. This chain links TRBV9 with TRBJ1-5, with unresolved D. Germline V gene sequence: CDR1 SGDLS, CDR2 YYNGEE. The V end lost 0 bases, the J end lost 5 bases, and 9 bases lay between the germline ends. This CDR3 comprises 14 residues. CDR3 nucleotides: TGTGCCAGCAGCGTAGGGCCCGGGTATCAGCCCCAGCATTTT. Amino acids: CASSVGPGYQPQHF.

This clonotype came up many times. The chain couples TRBV7-9 to TRBJ1-6; TRBD1 matches 9 bases. Losses at the gene ends were 2 bases for V and 7 bases for J; bases not matched to a gene: 6. This CDR3 comprises 16 residues. CDR1 and CDR2 from the germline V gene are SEHNR and FQNEAQ (reference sequence). In nucleotides, the CDR3 is TGTGCCAGCAGCTTAAAGGGACAGGGCCAAAATTCACCCCTCCACTTT. Protein: CASSLKGQGQNSPLHF.

Only a few counts were recorded for this clonotype. This chain joins TRBV6-5 and TRBJ2-2; TRBD1 might be the D (6 bases). This CDR3 is built from 16 residues. The ends were cut back, 3 bases at V and 1 base at J, with 12 bases in the middle. Germline V lookup: CDR1 MNHEY, CDR2 SVGAGI. CDR3 region: CASSYYGTRNTGELFF. The DNA for the CDR3 is TGTGCCAGCAGTTATTATGGGACAAGGAACACCGGGGAGCTGTTTTTT.

A few counts support this clonotype. The rearrangement uses TRBV20-1 and TRBJ2-3, with D possibly matching TRBD2 (6 bases). V shed 2 bases and J shed 1 base, with 10 bases lying between them. Germline V gives CDR1 DFQATT, CDR2 SNEGSKA (reference sequence). The CDR3 sequence is 14 residues long. The CDR3 protein is CSARLGLGTDTQYF. The CDR3, as DNA: TGCAGTGCTAGACTGGGACTCGGCACAGATACGCAGTATTTT.

This clonotype was picked up a small number of times. The V gene is TRBV6-2 or TRBV6-3, the J gene TRBJ2-5, with a tentative D call TRBD1 (6 bases). The CDR3 consists of 13 residues. Germline V CDR1 and CDR2: MNHEY, SVGEGT. Between the trimmed V and J ends, which lost 7 bases and 1 base, there was a span of 10 bases. The DNA for the CDR3 is TGTGCCAGCACCTCGACAGGCCAAGAGACCCAGTACTTC. It yields the protein CASTSTGQETQYF.

J is TRBJ2-7 and V is TRBV27, with D hard to call. Germline CDR1 is MNHEY and CDR2 is SMNVEV (reference sequence). Trimming left V 3 bases short and J 4 bases short, with 7 bases between. The CDR3 totals 12 residues. DNA of the CDR3: TGTGCCAGCAGTTTCGATGGATACGAGCAGTACTTC. Its protein is CASSFDGYEQYF.

The chain links TRBV14 to TRBJ2-1, with TRBD2 identical over 12 bases. This CDR3 spans 18 amino acids. From germline, CDR1 is SGHDN and CDR2 FVKESK. Trimming at V came to 4 bases and at J to 0 bases, leaving 7 bases not matched to a gene. The CDR3 DNA is TGTGCCAGCAGCCCCGGGACTAGCGGGTTGAGCTCCTACAATGAGCAGTTCTTC. Translation: CASSPGTSGLSSYNEQFF. The full variable domain, in which reference TRBV14 and TRBJ2-1 provide the parts outside the CDR3, is EAGVTQFPSHSVIEKGQTVTLRCDPISGHDNLYWYRRVMGKEIKFLLHFVKESKQDESGMPNNRFLAERTGGTYSTLKVQPAELEDSGVYFCASSPGTSGLSSYNEQFFGPGTRLTVL.

The chain couples TRBV19 to TRBJ2-7, with 7 bases lining up with TRBD1. The germline gives CDR1 LNHDA, CDR2 SQIVND (reference sequence). There are 15 residues in the CDR3. V trimming: 3 bases; J trimming: 3 bases; junction bases outside the gene matches: 8. CDR3 residues: CASSMGMDRNYEQYF. The CDR3 DNA is TGTGCCAGTAGTATGGGGATGGACAGGAACTACGAGCAGTACTTC.

This clonotype showed up many times. J is TRBJ2-5 and V is TRBV7-8; D not resolved. Germline loops: CDR1 SGHVS, CDR2 FQNEAQ. Between the trimmed V and J ends, which lost 5 bases and 6 bases, there was a span of 13 bases. CDR3 size: 13 residues. CDR3 loop: CASSRDSAKTQYF. The CDR3 DNA sequence: TGTGCCAGCAGCCGAGACTCGGCCAAGACCCAGTACTTC. Full variable domain (rest looked up from reference TRBV7-8 and TRBJ2-5): GAGVSQSPRYKVAKRGQDVALRCDPISGHVSLFWYQQALGQGPEFLTYFQNEAQLDKSGLPSDRFFAERPEGSVSTLKIQRTQQEDSAVYLCASSRDSAKTQYFGPGTRLLVL.

In this sample, this clonotype turned up many times. This rearrangement joins TRBV3-1 to TRBJ2-2; D uncertain. Germline V CDR1 and CDR2: LGHDT, YNNKEL (reference sequence). Deletions cut 1 base from V and 6 bases from J, with 6 bases between. This CDR3 is built from 13 residues. For the CDR3, the DNA is TGTGCCAGCAGCCAAGGCAGGCCCGGGGAGCTGTTTTTT. It codes for CASSQGRPGELFF.

The chain is built from TRBV4-3 and TRBJ2-2; a weak D match, TRBD1 (6 bases). Germline values: CDR1 LGHNA, CDR2 YSLEER. This CDR3 is 15 amino acids long. Trimming removed 0 bases from V and 5 bases from J, with 10 bases in between. For the CDR3, the DNA is TGCGCCAGCAGCCAAGATTGGGGGCCGACCGGGGAGCTGTTTTTT. Translated: CASSQDWGPTGELFF.

This clonotype has a count of ten or more. The chain has TRBV5-1 and TRBJ2-4, with a possible D match to TRBD1 (6 bases). The CDR3 runs 13 residues. The V end lost 5 bases, the J end lost 8 bases, and 14 bases lay between the germline ends. Germline V gene sequence: CDR1 SGHRS, CDR2 YFSETQ. The CDR3 region is CASRTQGRDIQYF. CDR3 coding DNA: TGCGCCAGCAGGACACAGGGTCGTGACATTCAGTACTTC.

The chain carries TRBV27 and TRBJ2-1; D not certain. The CDR3 length is 13 residues. Germline V CDR1 and CDR2: MNHEY, SMNVEV (reference sequence). Trimming pared 0 bases from V and 6 bases from J, leaving 6 bases between. The CDR3 here is CASSLSSLNEQFF. The CDR3, as DNA: TGTGCCAGCAGTTTATCCAGCCTCAATGAGCAGTTCTTC.

This clonotype was seen at least ten times. The chain links TRBV7-9 to TRBJ1-2; the D gene is possibly TRBD1 (5 bases). Deletions cut 3 bases from V and 5 bases from J, with 13 bases between. The length of the CDR3 is 14 residues. CDR1 is SEHNR and CDR2 is FQNEAQ in the germline V gene (reference sequence). The CDR3: CASSFAGSDYGYTF. CDR3 DNA sequence: TGTGCCAGCAGCTTCGCAGGGTCGGATTATGGCTACACCTTC.

Many counts were recorded for this clonotype. The chain is built from TRBV3-1 and TRBJ2-5; a weak D match, TRBD2 (6 bases). Germline V CDR1 and CDR2: LGHDT, YNNKEL (reference sequence). This CDR3 comprises 16 residues. V lost 0 bases and J lost 1, with 12 bases in between. The CDR3 is CASSQDRPGGQETQYF. The CDR3 DNA reads as TGTGCCAGCAGCCAAGATCGTCCCGGGGGCCAAGAGACCCAGTACTTC.

In its sample, this clonotype was seen a few times. The chain has TRBV28 and TRBJ2-7; D is perhaps TRBD1 or TRBD2 (5 bases each). The CDR3 is 13 amino acids. Deletions cut 6 bases from V and 3 bases from J, with 12 bases between. CDR1 and CDR2 (germline): MDHEN, SYDVKM. CDR3 in amino acids: CASRADTFYEQYF. The CDR3 DNA reads TGTGCCAGCAGAGCGGACACCTTCTACGAGCAGTACTTC.

This clonotype was seen at least ten times. V and J are TRBV5-1 and TRBJ1-1; maybe TRBD1 (5 bases). Germline loops: CDR1 SGHRS, CDR2 YFSETQ. This CDR3 has 18 amino acids. The V end was cut by 0 bases, the J end by 0 bases, with 18 bases between. Here the CDR3 DNA reads TGCGCCAGCAGCTTGGGTCCCCTCCGACAGAGCATGAACACTGAAGCTTTCTTT. Its protein is CASSLGPLRQSMNTEAFF.

This clonotype was counted between two and nine times. The chain links TRBV29-1 to TRBJ2-2, with 7 bases fitting TRBD1. This CDR3 is 14 amino acids long. V lost 7 bases to trimming and J lost 1 base; unmatched junction nucleotides: 6. Germline V gene sequence: CDR1 SQVTM, CDR2 ANQGSEA. The CDR3 sequence is CSAARDRNTGELFF. For the CDR3, the DNA is TGCAGCGCTGCCCGGGACAGGAACACCGGGGAGCTGTTTTTT.

Many counts were recorded for this clonotype. The chain is built from TRBV4-3 and TRBJ1-2, with TRBD1 matching over 8 bases. Germline V gives CDR1 LGHNA, CDR2 YSLEER. The CDR3 has 14 residues. Trimming cost V 4 bases and J 4 bases; bases outside gene matches: 5. The CDR3 is CASSLGQGIYGYTF. CDR3 coding DNA: TGCGCCAGCAGCCTAGGACAGGGAATCTATGGCTACACCTTC.

This rearrangement joins TRBV10-3 to TRBJ2-3; D is possibly TRBD2 (6 bases). Germline V lookup: CDR1 ENHRY, CDR2 SYGVKD. There are 13 residues in the CDR3. V was cut by 10 bases and J by 4 bases, with 15 bases left in between. Written as DNA, the CDR3 is TGTGCCAGTCGGTGGGGGGAGGCAGATACGCAGTATTTT. Protein sequence: CASRWGEADTQYF.

This clonotype was seen at least ten times. The chain links TRBV12-3 or TRBV12-4 to TRBJ1-2; no reliable D call. V lost 6 bases to trimming and J lost 3 bases, with 8 bases between them. This CDR3 is built from 12 residues. The CDR3 bases are TGTGCCAGCAGCCTAAACCACTATGGCTACACCTTC. Amino acid sequence: CASSLNHYGYTF.

This clonotype showed up many times. J is TRBJ1-6 and V is TRBV5-1; 7 bases line up with TRBD1. The V and J ends lost 4 bases and 9 bases, in that order; junction bases with no gene match: 10. The V gene's germline CDR1 is SGHRS and CDR2 YFSETQ. This CDR3 is built from 15 residues. The CDR3 is CASSPSPDRASPLHF. The CDR3 DNA reads as TGCGCCAGCAGCCCTTCACCAGACAGGGCTTCACCCCTCCACTTT. Full variable domain (remainder filled in from reference TRBV5-1 and TRBJ1-6): KAGVTQTPRYLIKTRGQQVTLSCSPISGHRSVSWYQQTPGQGLQFLFEYFSETQRNKGNFPGRFSGRQFSNSRSEMNVSTLELGDSALYLCASSPSPDRASPLHFGNGTRLTVT.